A selection of T cell receptor beta chains follows, all from one sample in a study of PD-1 blockade in mismatch repair-deficient tumors. Profiled with immunoSEQ multiplex PCR; TCRdb holds only in-frame clones, not every one. This table has roughly 70,000 clones, around 80% appearing once. The sequences come from peripheral blood, collected 2 weeks after starting pembrolizumab. The receptors originated from an adult with mismatch repair-deficient cancer. Both conserved end residues are part of each CDR3. A D gene is named only where the DNA matches it firmly. Rows give clone size only sometimes, using once, few, many, or a class for an expanded clone.

>TRBJ2-4|TRBV11-2|.|TRBD1
TGTGCCAGCAGCTTACGGGCGGCAGGGACAGGGGGCAAAAACATTCAGTACTTC
CASSLRAAGTGGKNIQYF
>TRBJ2-3|TRBV19|.|.
TGTGCCTCAGCCCCGAAGGGGACAAGAAGCACAGATACGCAGTATTTT
CASAPKGTRSTDTQYF
>TRBJ1-1|TRBV27|.|.
TGTGCCAGCAGACAGGGTGACACTGAAGCTTTCTTT
CASRQGDTEAFF
>TRBJ2-3|TRBV6-6|.|.
TGTGCCAGCAGCCAGACAGATACGCAGTATTTT
CASSQTDTQYF
>TRBJ1-4|TRBV7-9|.|TRBD1
TGTGCCAGCAGTTCATCGGGACAGGGAAGTGAAAAACTGTTTTTT
CASSSSGQGSEKLFF
>TRBJ1-1|TRBV7-9|.|.
TGTGCCAGCAGCTTTGGGGACACTGAAGCTTTCTTT
CASSFGDTEAFF
>TRBJ2-2|TRBV5-4|.|.
TGTGCCAGCAGCGCGTCCAGGGGAGGGTCCACCGGGGAGCTGTTTTTT
CASSASRGGSTGELFF
>TRBJ2-2|TRBV7-2|once|TRBD1
TGTGCCAGCAGCCGACCTGGGACAGGCCGTACCGGGGAGCTGTTTTTT
CASSRPGTGRTGELFF
>TRBJ2-1|TRBV5-5|.|TRBD1
TGTGCCAGCAGGTTGGACAGGGTCAATGAGCAGTTCTTC
CASRLDRVNEQFF
>TRBJ2-5|TRBV27|.|.
TGTGCCAGCAGCCAAGGACGCGCAATCGAGACCCAGTACTTC
CASSQGRAIETQYF
>TRBJ1-1|TRBV7-2|.|.
TGTGCCAGCAGCTTATCCAGGTCGGGGGGCGAAGCTTTCTTT
CASSLSRSGGEAFF
>TRBJ2-1|TRBV4-3|.|TRBD2
TGCGCCAGCAGCCTCGAGCCGAGCGGGAGAGGGGATGAGCAGTTCTTC
CASSLEPSGRGDEQFF
>TRBJ2-1|TRBV4-2|.|.
TGTGCCAGCAGCCAAGACAGGGATGAGCAGTTCTTC
CASSQDRDEQFF
>TRBJ2-1|TRBV7-2|.|.
TGTGCCAGCAGCCTCGGAGTTTATGAGCAGTTCTTC
CASSLGVYEQFF
>TRBJ1-1|TRBV19|few|.
TGTGCCAGTAGTCAACAAATGAACACTGAAGCTTTCTTT
CASSQQMNTEAFF
>TRBJ1-1|TRBV27|.|.
TGTGCCAGCAGTCCATCCTACACGGTACGGACTGAAGCTTTCTTT
CASSPSYTVRTEAFF
>TRBJ2-2|TRBV9|.|TRBD1
TGTGCCAGCAGCGTCGGACAGGGAGGAGGTACCGGGGAGCTGTTTTTT
CASSVGQGGGTGELFF
>TRBJ2-1|TRBV5-1|.|TRBD2
TGCGCCAGCAGCATTAGCGGGAGCTATGAGCAGTTCTTC
CASSISGSYEQFF
>TRBJ2-5|TRBV19|.|.
TGTGCCAGTATGGATCGAGGGTTGTCGGGGGAGACCCAGTACTTC
CASMDRGLSGETQYF
>TRBJ1-5|TRBV4-2|.|.
TGTGCCAGCAGCCAAGATGCAGGTTCAAGCAATCAGCCCCAGCATTTT
CASSQDAGSSNQPQHF
>TRBJ2-1|TRBV11-3|once|.
TGTGCCAGCAGCTTAGATCGAGGGACCTCGAATGAGCAGTTCTTC
CASSLDRGTSNEQFF
>TRBJ2-5|TRBV6-4|.|.
TGTGCCAGCAGTGGACGGGCAGGGGAAGAGACCCAGTACTTC
CASSGRAGEETQYF
>TRBJ2-7|TRBV15|.|.
TGTGCCACCAGCAGAGATCTGGGACACCAGTACTTC
CATSRDLGHQYF
>TRBJ2-1|TRBV6-4|.|.
TGTGCCAGCAGTGACTCGCGTTTTGGCAATGAGCAGTTCTTC
CASSDSRFGNEQFF
>TRBJ2-5|TRBV12-5|.|TRBD1
TGTGCTAGTGGTTTGGTGGCAGGGGGCGAAGAGACCCAGTACTTC
CASGLVAGGEETQYF
>TRBJ1-2|TRBV5-1|.|.
TGCGCCAGCAGCTTGAGCTCAGCGACGCCCTATGGCTACACCTTC
CASSLSSATPYGYTF
>TRBJ1-2|TRBV5-5|.|TRBD1
TGTGCCAGCAGCCTCCCGGGACAGTATGGCTACACCTTC
CASSLPGQYGYTF
>TRBJ1-1|TRBV5-1|few|.
TGCGCCAGCAGCTTGGACCCCACCTCTGAAGCTTTCTTT
CASSLDPTSEAFF
>TRBJ1-1|TRBV27|.|TRBD1
TGTGCCAGCAGTTTATACAGGGGGACTGAAGCTTTCTTT
CASSLYRGTEAFF
>TRBJ1-4|TRBV6-1|.|TRBD1
TGTGCCAGCAGGGACAGGGGGCTGGGGGAAAAACTGTTTTTT
CASRDRGLGEKLFF
>TRBJ1-5|TRBV7-2|few|TRBD1
TGTGCCAGCAGCTTCCGGACAGGGCCCAATCAGCCCCAGCATTTT
CASSFRTGPNQPQHF
>TRBJ2-3|TRBV19|.|TRBD1
TGTGCCAGTAGCAAATTTATAAGGGCCGGGACAGGAGGGATGGCAGATACGCAGTATTTT
CASSKFIRAGTGGMADTQYF
>TRBJ2-3|TRBV11-2|.|.
TGTGCCAGCAGCTTATTGGTTAGCACAGATACGCAGTATTTT
CASSLLVSTDTQYF
>TRBJ1-5|TRBV6-1|few|TRBD1
TGTGCCAGCAGCCGACAGGGAGGGGGTCAGCCCCAGCATTTT
CASSRQGGGQPQHF
>TRBJ2-3|TRBV11-2|.|.
TGTGCCAGCAGCTTTGCAGATACGCAGTATTTT
CASSFADTQYF
>TRBJ1-4|TRBV7-8|.|.
TGTGCCAGCAGCTCACCAGGGGCAAAGAATGAAAAACTGTTTTTT
CASSSPGAKNEKLFF
>TRBJ2-7|TRBV5-1|.|.
TGCGCCAGCAGAGACGGGACGACTTACGAGCAGTACTTC
CASRDGTTYEQYF
>TRBJ1-2|TRBV2|.|.
TGTGCCAGCAGTGAGGACGATGACCCACGACCATATGGCTACACCTTC
CASSEDDDPRPYGYTF
>TRBJ1-1|TRBV28|.|.
TGTGCCAGCAGCCCGATGGGGGACACTGAAGCTTTCTTT
CASSPMGDTEAFF
>TRBJ1-4|TRBV11-3|.|.
TGTGCCAGCACCCGGACTCGAACTAATGAAAAACTGTTTTTT
CASTRTRTNEKLFF
>TRBJ1-1|TRBV5-1|.|.
TGCGCCAGCAGCTCAAGCTTAGAGAAAGGCGCGATGAACACTGAAGCTTTCTTT
CASSSSLEKGAMNTEAFF
>TRBJ2-1|TRBV5-1|.|TRBD2
TGCGCCAGCAGCAGGGGACTAGCGGACTACAATGAGCAGTTCTTC
CASSRGLADYNEQFF
>TRBJ2-1|TRBV19|.|.
TGTGCCAGTAGTCGGGGCGCGAGCTCCTACAATGAGCAGTTCTTC
CASSRGASSYNEQFF
>TRBJ2-7|TRBV11-2|.|TRBD2
TGTGCCAGCAGCTATGCGGGAGCGGCCTACGAGCAGTACTTC
CASSYAGAAYEQYF
>TRBJ1-4|TRBV6-1|.|.
TGTGCCAGCAGTGAAGGGGGCAGGACCAATGAAAAACTGTTTTTT
CASSEGGRTNEKLFF
>TRBJ1-3|TRBV4-2|.|.
TGTGCCAGCAGCCAAGTCAGACAGGATAGCTCTGGAAACACCATATATTTT
CASSQVRQDSSGNTIYF
>TRBJ1-5|TRBV4-1|.|TRBD1
TGCGCCAGCAGCCGAAGGGCTGGGACAGGGGGGGGTCAGCCCCAGCATTTT
CASSRRAGTGGGQPQHF
>TRBJ1-5|TRBV19|.|.
TGTGCCAGTTCTACTTGGCGGGGTAGCGGCAATCAGCCCCAGCATTTT
CASSTWRGSGNQPQHF
>TRBJ2-2|TRBV9|.|TRBD2
TGTGCCAGCAGCCCCCCGTCTAGCGGGGGTACCGGGGAGCTGTTTTTT
CASSPPSSGGTGELFF
>TRBJ1-3|TRBV6-1|.|.
TGTGCCAGCAGTCCTAAACCGGACGGAAACACCATATATTTT
CASSPKPDGNTIYF